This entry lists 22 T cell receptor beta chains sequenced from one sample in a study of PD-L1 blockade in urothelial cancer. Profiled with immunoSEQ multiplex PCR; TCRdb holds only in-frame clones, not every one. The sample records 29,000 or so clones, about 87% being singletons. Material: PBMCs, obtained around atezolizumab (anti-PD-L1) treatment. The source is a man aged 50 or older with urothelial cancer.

The CDR3 coding sequence is TGTGCCAGCAGCCGGGACAGGGGGCGCGAGGGCTATGGCTACACCTTC. It yields the protein CASSRDRGREGYGYTF. The chain couples TRBV13 to TRBJ1-2, with 12 bases lining up with TRBD1. Germline CDR1 is PRHDT and CDR2 is FYEKMQ (reference sequence). The CDR3 is 16 amino acids. V shed 5 bases and J 4 bases; nucleotides not matched to a gene: 8.

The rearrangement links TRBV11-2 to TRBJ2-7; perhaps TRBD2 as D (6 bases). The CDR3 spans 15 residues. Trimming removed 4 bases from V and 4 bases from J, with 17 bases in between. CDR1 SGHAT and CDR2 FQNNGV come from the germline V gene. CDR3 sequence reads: CASSSTGTLAYEQYF. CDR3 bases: TGTGCCAGCAGCTCGACCGGGACTTTAGCTTACGAGCAGTACTTC.

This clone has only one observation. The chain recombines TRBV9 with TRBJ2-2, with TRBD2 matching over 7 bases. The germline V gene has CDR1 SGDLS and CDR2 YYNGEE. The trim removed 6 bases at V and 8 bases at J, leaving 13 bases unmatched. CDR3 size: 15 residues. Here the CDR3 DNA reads TGTGCCAGCAAGAGGGGAGGGACCCTAAGTGGGGAGCTGTTTTTT. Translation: CASKRGGTLSGELFF.

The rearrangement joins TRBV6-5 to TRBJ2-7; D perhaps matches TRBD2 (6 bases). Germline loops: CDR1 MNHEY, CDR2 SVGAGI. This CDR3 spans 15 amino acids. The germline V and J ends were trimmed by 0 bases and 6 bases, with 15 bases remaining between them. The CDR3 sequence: CASSYSDMFGGEQYF. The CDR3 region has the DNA TGTGCCAGCAGTTACTCTGACATGTTCGGGGGCGAGCAGTACTTC.

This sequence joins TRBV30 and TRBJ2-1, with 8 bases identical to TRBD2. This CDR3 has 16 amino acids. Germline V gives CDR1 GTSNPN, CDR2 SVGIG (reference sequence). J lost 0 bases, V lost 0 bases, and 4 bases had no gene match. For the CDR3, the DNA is TGTGCCTGGAGTGTACGCGGGAGGCACTCCTACAATGAGCAGTTCTTC. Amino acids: CAWSVRGRHSYNEQFF.

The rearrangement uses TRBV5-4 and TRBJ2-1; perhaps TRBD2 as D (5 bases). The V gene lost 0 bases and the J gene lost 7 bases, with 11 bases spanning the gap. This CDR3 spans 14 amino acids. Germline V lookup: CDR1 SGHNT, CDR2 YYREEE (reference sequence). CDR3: CASSLVAGQNEQFF. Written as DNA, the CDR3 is TGTGCCAGCAGCTTGGTCGCGGGCCAGAATGAGCAGTTCTTC.

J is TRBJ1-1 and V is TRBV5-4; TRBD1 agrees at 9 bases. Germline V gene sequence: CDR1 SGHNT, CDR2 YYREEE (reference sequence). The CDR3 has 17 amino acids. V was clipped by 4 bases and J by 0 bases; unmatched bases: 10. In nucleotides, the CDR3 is TGTGCCAGCAGCCTTACAGGGGGCGCGGGCTTGAACACTGAAGCTTTCTTT. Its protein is CASSLTGGAGLNTEAFF.

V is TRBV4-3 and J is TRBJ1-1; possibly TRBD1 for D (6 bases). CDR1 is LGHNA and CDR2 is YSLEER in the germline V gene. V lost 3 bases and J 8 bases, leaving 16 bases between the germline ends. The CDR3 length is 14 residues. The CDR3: CASSQTGKGVEAFF. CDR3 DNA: TGCGCCAGCAGCCAGACGGGGAAGGGGGTGGAAGCTTTCTTT.

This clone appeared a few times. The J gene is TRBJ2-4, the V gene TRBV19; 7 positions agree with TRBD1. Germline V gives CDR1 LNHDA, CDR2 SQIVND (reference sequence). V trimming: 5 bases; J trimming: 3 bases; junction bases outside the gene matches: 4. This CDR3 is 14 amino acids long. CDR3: CASSYRGNKNIQYF. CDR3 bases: TGTGCCAGTAGTTACAGGGGAAACAAAAACATTCAGTACTTC.

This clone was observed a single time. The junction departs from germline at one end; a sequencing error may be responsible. The CDR3 loop is CASSKSGQELF. The DNA for the CDR3 is TGTGCCAGCAGTAAATCGGGACAGGAGCTCTTC. This rearrangement joins TRBV6-1 to TRBJ2-1, with 8 bases identical to TRBD1. CDR3 length equals 11 residues. The V gene's germline CDR1 is MNHNS and CDR2 SASEGT.

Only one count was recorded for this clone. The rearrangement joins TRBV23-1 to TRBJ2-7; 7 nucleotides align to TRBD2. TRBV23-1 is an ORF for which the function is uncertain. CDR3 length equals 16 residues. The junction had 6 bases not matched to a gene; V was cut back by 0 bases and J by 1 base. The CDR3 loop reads CASSQSGQGGSYEQYF. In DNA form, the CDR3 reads TGCGCCAGCAGTCAATCCGGGCAGGGAGGGTCCTACGAGCAGTACTTC.

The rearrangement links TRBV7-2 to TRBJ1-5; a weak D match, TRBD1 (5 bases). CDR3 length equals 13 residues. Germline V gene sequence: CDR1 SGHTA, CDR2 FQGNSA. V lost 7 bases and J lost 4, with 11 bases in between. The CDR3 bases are TGTGCCAGCACTCATAGGGGAAATCAGCCCCAGCATTTT. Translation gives CASTHRGNQPQHF.

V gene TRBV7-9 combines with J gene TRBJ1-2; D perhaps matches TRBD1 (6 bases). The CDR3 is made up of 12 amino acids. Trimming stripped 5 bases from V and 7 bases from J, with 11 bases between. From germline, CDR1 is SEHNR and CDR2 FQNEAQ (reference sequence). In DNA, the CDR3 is TGTGCCAGCAGCCGACAGGAAGGTGGCTACACCTTC. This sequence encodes CASSRQEGGYTF.

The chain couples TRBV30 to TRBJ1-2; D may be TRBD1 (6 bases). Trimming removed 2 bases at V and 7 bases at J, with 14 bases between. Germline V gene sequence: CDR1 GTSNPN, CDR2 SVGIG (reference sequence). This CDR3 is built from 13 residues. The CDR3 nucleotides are TGTGCCTGGAGTCTGGACAGCCGGGTTGGCTACACCTTC. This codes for CAWSLDSRVGYTF.

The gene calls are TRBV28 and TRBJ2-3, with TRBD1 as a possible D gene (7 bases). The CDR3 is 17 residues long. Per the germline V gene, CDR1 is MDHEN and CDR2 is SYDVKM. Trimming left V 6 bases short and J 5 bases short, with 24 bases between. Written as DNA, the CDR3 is TGTGCCAGCAGCGGAACTCCCCCGGGGGCAGGGGGAGATACGCAGTATTTT. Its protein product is CASSGTPPGAGGDTQYF.

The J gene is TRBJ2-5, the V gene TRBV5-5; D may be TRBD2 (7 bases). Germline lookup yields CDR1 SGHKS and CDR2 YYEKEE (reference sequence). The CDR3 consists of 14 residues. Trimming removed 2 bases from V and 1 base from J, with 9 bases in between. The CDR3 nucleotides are TGTGCCAGCAGCTTAGGGGGGGGCCAAGAGACCCAGTACTTC. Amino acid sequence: CASSLGGGQETQYF.

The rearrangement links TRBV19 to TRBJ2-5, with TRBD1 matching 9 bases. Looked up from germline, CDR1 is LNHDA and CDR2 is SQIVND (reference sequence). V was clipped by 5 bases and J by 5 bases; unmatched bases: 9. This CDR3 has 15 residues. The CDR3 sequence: CASSSITGGVETQYF. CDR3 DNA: TGTGCCAGTAGTTCTATAACAGGGGGCGTCGAGACCCAGTACTTC.

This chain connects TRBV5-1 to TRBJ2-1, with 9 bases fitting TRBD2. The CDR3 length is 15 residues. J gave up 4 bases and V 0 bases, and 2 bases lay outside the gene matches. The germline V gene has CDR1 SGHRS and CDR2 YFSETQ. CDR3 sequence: CASSLGAGGYNEQFF. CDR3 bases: TGCGCCAGCAGCTTGGGGGCGGGAGGGTACAATGAGCAGTTCTTC.

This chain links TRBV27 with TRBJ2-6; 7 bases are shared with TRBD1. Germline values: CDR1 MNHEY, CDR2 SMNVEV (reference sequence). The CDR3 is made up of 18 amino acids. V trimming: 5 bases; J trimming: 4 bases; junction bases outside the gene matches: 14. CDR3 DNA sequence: TGTGCCAGCAGTCTATATCAAGGGGGCGTCCCCGGGGCCAACGTCCTGACTTTC. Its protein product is CASSLYQGGVPGANVLTF.

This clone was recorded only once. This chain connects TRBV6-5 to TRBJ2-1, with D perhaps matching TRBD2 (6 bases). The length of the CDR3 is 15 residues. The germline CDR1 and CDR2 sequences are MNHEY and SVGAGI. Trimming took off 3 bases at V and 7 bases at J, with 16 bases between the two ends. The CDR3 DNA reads TGTGCCAGCAGTTATCTGGGCGGGATCTTTAATGAGCAGTTCTTC. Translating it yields CASSYLGGIFNEQFF.

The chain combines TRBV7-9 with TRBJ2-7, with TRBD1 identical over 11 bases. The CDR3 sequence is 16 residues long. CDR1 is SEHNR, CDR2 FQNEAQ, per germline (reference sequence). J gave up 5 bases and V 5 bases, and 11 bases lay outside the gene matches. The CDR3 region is CASSPSGQGGSHEQYF. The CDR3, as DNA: TGTGCCAGCAGCCCCTCGGGACAGGGGGGTTCCCACGAGCAGTACTTC.

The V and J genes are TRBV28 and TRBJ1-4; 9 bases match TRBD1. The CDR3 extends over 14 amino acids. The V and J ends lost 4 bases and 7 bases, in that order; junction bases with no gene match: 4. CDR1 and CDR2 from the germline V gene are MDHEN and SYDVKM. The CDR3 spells CASSSGTGSEKLFF. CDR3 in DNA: TGTGCCAGCAGTTCCGGGACAGGGTCTGAAAAACTGTTTTTT.